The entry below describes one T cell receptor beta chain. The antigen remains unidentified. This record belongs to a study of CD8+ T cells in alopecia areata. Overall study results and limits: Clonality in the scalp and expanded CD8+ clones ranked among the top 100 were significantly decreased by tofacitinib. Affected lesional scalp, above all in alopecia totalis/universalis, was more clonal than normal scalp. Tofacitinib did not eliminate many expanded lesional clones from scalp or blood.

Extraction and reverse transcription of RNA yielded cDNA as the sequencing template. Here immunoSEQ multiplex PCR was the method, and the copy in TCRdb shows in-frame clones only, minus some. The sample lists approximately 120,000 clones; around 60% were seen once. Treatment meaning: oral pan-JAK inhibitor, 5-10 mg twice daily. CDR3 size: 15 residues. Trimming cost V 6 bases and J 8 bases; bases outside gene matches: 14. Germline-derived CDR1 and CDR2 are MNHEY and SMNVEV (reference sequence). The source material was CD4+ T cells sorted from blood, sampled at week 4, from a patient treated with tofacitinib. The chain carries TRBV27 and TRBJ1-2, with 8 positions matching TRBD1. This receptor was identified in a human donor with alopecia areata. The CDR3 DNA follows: TGTGCCAGCAGCCTCGCCGTCGGACAGGGAGGCGGCTACACCTTC. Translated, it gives CASSLAVGQGGGYTF.